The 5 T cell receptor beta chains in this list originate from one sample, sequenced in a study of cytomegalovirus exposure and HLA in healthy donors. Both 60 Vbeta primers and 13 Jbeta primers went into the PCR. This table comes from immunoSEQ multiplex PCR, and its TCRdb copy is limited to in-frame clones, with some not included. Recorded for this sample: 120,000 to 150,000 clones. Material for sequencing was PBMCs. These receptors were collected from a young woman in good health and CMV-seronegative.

This CDR3 reads CASSKGLREETQYF. The CDR3 nucleotides read TGCGCCAGCAGCAAGGGACTCCGCGAGGAGACCCAGTACTTC. The chain is built from TRBV5-1 and TRBJ2-5; perhaps TRBD2 as D (6 bases). Germline V gives CDR1 SGHRS, CDR2 YFSETQ. Trimming took off 4 bases at V and 5 bases at J, with 15 bases between the two ends. The CDR3 runs 14 residues. The whole variable domain, remainder taken from reference TRBV5-1 and TRBJ2-5, is KAGVTQTPRYLIKTRGQQVTLSCSPISGHRSVSWYQQTPGQGLQFLFEYFSETQRNKGNFPGRFSGRQFSNSRSEMNVSTLELGDSALYLCASSKGLREETQYFGPGTRLLVL.

CDR3 bases: TGCGCCAGCAGTGAGAAGGGGAAAGGCACTGAAGCTTTCTTT. Amino acid sequence: CASSEKGKGTEAFF. This chain links TRBV10-1 with TRBJ1-1, with TRBD1 as a possible D gene (5 bases). Germline lookup yields CDR1 WNHNN and CDR2 SYGVQD (reference sequence). The ends were cut back, 2 bases at V and 4 bases at J, with 11 bases in the middle. The CDR3 contains 14 residues.

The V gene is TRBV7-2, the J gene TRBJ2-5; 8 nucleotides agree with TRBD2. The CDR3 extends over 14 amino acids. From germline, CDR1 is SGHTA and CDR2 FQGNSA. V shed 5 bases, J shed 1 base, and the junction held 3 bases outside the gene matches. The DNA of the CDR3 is TGTGCCAGCAGCCGGGGACTAGTCCAAGAGACCCAGTACTTC. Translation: CASSRGLVQETQYF. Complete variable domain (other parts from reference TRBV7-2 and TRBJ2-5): GAGVSQSPSNKVTEKGKDVELRCDPISGHTALYWYRQSLGQGLEFLIYFQGNSAPDKSGLPSDRFSAERTGGSVSTLTIQRTQQEDSAVYLCASSRGLVQETQYFGPGTRLLVL.

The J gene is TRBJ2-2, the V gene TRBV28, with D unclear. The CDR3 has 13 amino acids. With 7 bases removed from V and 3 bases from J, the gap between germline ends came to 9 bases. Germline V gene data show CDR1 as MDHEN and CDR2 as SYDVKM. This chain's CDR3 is CASNWAYTGELFF. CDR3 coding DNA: TGTGCCAGCAATTGGGCATACACCGGGGAGCTGTTTTTT.

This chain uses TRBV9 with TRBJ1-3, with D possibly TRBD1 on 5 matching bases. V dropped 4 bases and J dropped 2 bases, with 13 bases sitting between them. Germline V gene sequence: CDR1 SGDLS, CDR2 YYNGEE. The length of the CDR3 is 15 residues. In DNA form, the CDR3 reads TGTGCCAGCAGCCCGGGGGGAGGTGCTGGAAACACCATATATTTT. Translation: CASSPGGGAGNTIYF.